These 32 T cell receptor beta chains came from one sample sequenced in a study of T cells after yellow fever vaccination. TCRdb redid the calling of the 5' RACE reads with MiXCR, one entry per CDR3 protein. This sample has about 210,000 distinct CDR3 sequences, with under 3.5% found just once. The sequencing used CD4+ T cells sorted from PBMCs, collected 10 days after the yellow fever booster vaccination. The receptors were sampled from a man younger than 30 who received the YFV17D yellow fever vaccine.

V usage is TRBV20-1 and J usage is TRBJ2-5; D is possibly TRBD2 (5 bases). The CDR3 loop spans 12 amino acids. Looked up from germline, CDR1 is DFQATT and CDR2 is SNEGSKA (reference sequence). The germline V and J ends were trimmed by 5 bases and 3 bases, with 10 bases remaining between them. The DNA for the CDR3 is TGCAGTGCTTCCGGAGCGGAAGAGACCCAGTACTTC. It is translated as CSASGAEETQYF.

The J gene is TRBJ1-6, the V gene TRBV3-1; D is unclear. CDR1 and CDR2 (germline): LGHDT, YNNKEL (reference sequence). Between the trimmed V and J ends, which lost 7 bases and 5 bases, there was a span of 18 bases. CDR3 length: 16 amino acids. The CDR3 region is CASTLASGYNNSPLHF. The DNA for the CDR3 is TGTGCCAGCACCCTAGCATCGGGGTACAATAATTCACCCCTCCACTTT.

The sample holds many counts of this clonotype. The CDR3 bases are TGTGCCAGCAGCTTTGGGGGGCCACATGCCTACGAGCAGTACTTC. Translating it yields CASSFGGPHAYEQYF. The rearrangement joins TRBV7-9 to TRBJ2-7; the D call may be TRBD1 or TRBD2 (6 bases each). This CDR3 comprises 15 residues. Germline loops: CDR1 SEHNR, CDR2 FQNEAQ (reference sequence). V lost 3 bases and J 2 bases, leaving 14 bases between the germline ends.

There are a few counts of this clonotype. The rearrangement uses TRBV6-4 and TRBJ1-2; D might be TRBD1 (5 bases). V lost 0 bases and J 2 bases, leaving 7 bases between the germline ends. Germline V gives CDR1 MRHNA, CDR2 SNTAGT. The CDR3 is made up of 14 amino acids. CDR3 loop: CASSDSGGNYGYTF. The CDR3 DNA reads as TGTGCCAGCAGTGACTCCGGGGGGAACTATGGCTACACCTTC.

This clonotype was seen a few times. CDR3 DNA: TGCGCCAGCAGCTTGCAGGGTATTGAGAATGAGCAGTTCTTC. It translates to CASSLQGIENEQFF. The rearrangement uses TRBV5-1 and TRBJ2-1, with a possible D match to TRBD1 (5 bases). This CDR3 spans 14 amino acids. The germline V gene has CDR1 SGHRS and CDR2 YFSETQ. Trimming stripped 1 base from V and 7 bases from J, with 12 bases between.

This chain joins TRBV5-1 and TRBJ1-1, with no clear D. Between the trimmed V and J ends, which lost 4 bases and 2 bases, there was a span of 12 bases. Germline CDR1 SGHRS, CDR2 YFSETQ. The CDR3 spans 14 residues. The CDR3 loop is CASSLPQINTEAFF. CDR3 sequence (DNA): TGCGCCAGCAGCCTGCCCCAGATTAACACTGAAGCTTTCTTT.

CDR3 bases: TGTGCCAGCAGGGGGACAGGGGGAACCACCTCCTATAATTCACCCCTCCACTTT. Its translation: CASRGTGGTTSYNSPLHF. The chain couples TRBV12-3 or TRBV12-4 to TRBJ1-6; the match to TRBD1 covers 11 bases. The CDR3 contains 18 residues. V shed 6 bases and J 0 bases; nucleotides not matched to a gene: 7.

In its sample, this clonotype was seen a few times. J is TRBJ1-2 and V is TRBV27, with TRBD1 identical over 8 bases. There are 15 residues in the CDR3. With V trimmed by 6 bases and J by 4 bases, 10 bases remained unmatched. The germline gives CDR1 MNHEY, CDR2 SMNVEV (reference sequence). The chain's CDR3 is CASRHRGLDPYGYTF. The CDR3 DNA reads as TGTGCCAGCAGGCACAGGGGGTTGGACCCCTATGGCTACACCTTC.

The table lists this clonotype with many counts. This sequence joins TRBV7-3 and TRBJ2-3, with 7 nucleotides matching TRBD2. The CDR3 is 17 amino acids. Trimming cost V 4 bases and J 0 bases; bases outside gene matches: 10. Germline-derived CDR1 and CDR2 are SGHTA and FQGTGA. For the CDR3, the DNA is TGTGCCAGCAGCTCCCCCCGGGAGCGGGGTAGCACAGATACGCAGTATTTT. It encodes CASSSPRERGSTDTQYF. Full variable domain (rest looked up from reference TRBV7-3 and TRBJ2-3): GAGVSQTPSNKVTEKGKYVELRCDPISGHTALYWYRQSLGQGPEFLIYFQGTGAADDSGLPNDRFFAVRPEGSVSTLKIQRTERGDSAVYLCASSSPRERGSTDTQYFGPGTRLTVL.

This clonotype has only a few counts. This rearrangement joins TRBV5-4 to TRBJ2-3, with 16 bases lining up with TRBD2. The CDR3 runs 16 residues. Germline V gives CDR1 SGHNT, CDR2 YYREEE (reference sequence). The J segment lost 4 bases and the V segment lost 5 bases, leaving 4 bases of the junction unmatched. The chain's CDR3 is CASSLGTSGGADTQYF. The CDR3 region has the DNA TGTGCCAGCAGTCTCGGGACTAGCGGGGGGGCAGATACGCAGTATTTT.

This clonotype was seen ten or more times. The chain joins TRBV4-1 to TRBJ2-1; possible D gene TRBD2, 5 bases. Germline CDR1 reads MGHRA; CDR2 reads YSYEKL. Trimming removed 8 bases from V and 0 bases from J, with 17 bases in between. The length of the CDR3 is 16 residues. In DNA form, the CDR3 reads TGCGCCAGCCAAGAGGAGGCCACAAGCTCCTACAATGAGCAGTTCTTC. It is translated as CASQEEATSSYNEQFF.

This clonotype showed up just a few times. The chain couples TRBV24-1 to TRBJ2-3, with D possibly being TRBD2 (5 bases). Trimming stripped 2 bases from V and 0 bases from J, with 8 bases between. The CDR3 covers 15 residues. Germline V CDR1 and CDR2: KGHDR, SFDVKD. The CDR3 spells CATSDYRGSTDTQYF. The CDR3 DNA reads TGTGCCACCAGTGATTACCGGGGTAGCACAGATACGCAGTATTTT.

The chain couples TRBV6-5 to TRBJ1-1, with TRBD1 identical over 8 bases. V was pared by 5 bases and J by 8 bases, with 7 bases of the junction left unmatched. The CDR3 length is 13 residues. Per the germline V gene, CDR1 is MNHEY and CDR2 is SVGAGI. In nucleotides, the CDR3 is TGTGCCAGCAGTAGTCCCGGGGACAGGGAAGCTTTCTTT. It translates to CASSSPGDREAFF.

This clonotype was observed a handful of times. This chain joins TRBV18 and TRBJ2-7, with 9 bases matching TRBD1. This CDR3 has 16 residues. Germline CDR1 is KGHSH and CDR2 is LQKENI. V lost 3 bases and J lost 2; bases outside the gene matches: 8. DNA for the CDR3: TGTGCCAGCTCACCCAAGCCGGGACAGGGTGCCTACGAGCAGTACTTC. It specifies CASSPKPGQGAYEQYF.

This clonotype was found a few times. CDR3 sequence: CSVVDPVGYGYTF. DNA for the CDR3: TGCAGCGTTGTGGACCCGGTGGGCTATGGCTACACCTTC. The rearrangement joins TRBV29-1 to TRBJ1-2; D gene ambiguous. From germline, CDR1 is SQVTM and CDR2 ANQGSEA. The V gene lost 4 bases and the J gene lost 4 bases, with 13 bases spanning the gap. The CDR3 has 13 residues.

This clonotype has ten or more counts. This CDR3 reads CASSDQTNTEAFF. CDR3 coding DNA: TGTGCCAGCAGTGACCAGACGAACACTGAAGCTTTCTTT. This chain connects TRBV12-3 or TRBV12-4 to TRBJ1-1; no clear D gene. The germline V and J ends were trimmed by 5 bases and 1 base, with 8 bases remaining between them. The CDR3 is 13 amino acids.

This clonotype appeared many times. The chain employs TRBV6-1 and TRBJ1-2, with 9 bases matching TRBD1. Per the germline V gene, CDR1 is MNHNS and CDR2 is SASEGT. V shed 4 bases and J 6 bases; nucleotides not matched to a gene: 6. The CDR3 covers 14 residues. CDR3 in DNA: TGTGCCAGCAGTGTCTTACAGGGGGCCCATGGCTACACCTTC. It yields the protein CASSVLQGAHGYTF.

This clonotype has more than one count but fewer than ten. The chain employs TRBV30 and TRBJ1-6; D gene uncertain. The germline CDR1 and CDR2 sequences are GTSNPN and SVGIG (reference sequence). The CDR3 is 14 residues long. V lost 4 bases and J 7 bases, leaving 14 bases between the germline ends. CDR3 sequence (DNA): TGTGCCTGGACCGGCGGAAGTCTAAATTCACCCCTCCACTTT. It encodes CAWTGGSLNSPLHF. Full variable domain (missing parts from reference TRBV30 and TRBJ1-6): SQTIHQWPATLVQPVGSPLSLECTVEGTSNPNLYWYRQAAGRGLQLLFYSVGIGQISSEVPQNLSASRPQDRQFILSSKKLLLSDSGFYLCAWTGGSLNSPLHFGNGTRLTVT.

This clonotype was seen a few times. The chain links TRBV27 to TRBJ1-5; 9 positions match TRBD1. With 7 bases clipped from V and 8 bases from J, the junction kept 12 bases outside the gene matches. CDR1 and CDR2 from the germline V gene are MNHEY and SMNVEV (reference sequence). This CDR3 spans 15 amino acids. CDR3 loop: CASIRTGAIKEPQHF. CDR3 DNA: TGTGCCAGCATAAGGACAGGGGCCATTAAGGAGCCCCAGCATTTT.

This clonotype came up a few times. The rearrangement joins TRBV6-6 to TRBJ2-7; D tentatively fits TRBD1 or TRBD2 (6 bases each). Germline loops: CDR1 MNHNY, CDR2 SVGAGI (reference sequence). V shed 7 bases and J shed 3 bases, with 19 bases lying between them. CDR3 size: 15 residues. The CDR3 loop is CASTRSDGGIYEQYF. For the CDR3, the DNA is TGTGCCAGCACCCGGTCTGACGGGGGCATCTACGAGCAGTACTTC.

The sample holds a few counts of this clonotype. The V call is TRBV29-1, the J call TRBJ2-3; unclear D gene. Trimming removed 4 bases at V and 2 bases at J, with 13 bases between. Germline-derived CDR1 and CDR2 are SQVTM and ANQGSEA. CDR3 length: 14 residues. Written as DNA, the CDR3 is TGCAGCGTTGGACCCTCCGCGGCCACAGATACGCAGTATTTT. Amino acid sequence: CSVGPSAATDTQYF.

There are a few counts of this clonotype. V is TRBV7-8 and J is TRBJ2-1; D possibly matches TRBD1 or TRBD2 (5 bases each). Germline loops: CDR1 SGHVS, CDR2 FQNEAQ. CDR3 length: 14 amino acids. V was cut by 5 bases and J by 5 bases, with 13 bases left in between. For the CDR3, the DNA is TGTGCCAGCAGCGGTATAAGGGGACACAATGAGCAGTTCTTC. This translates into CASSGIRGHNEQFF.

J is TRBJ2-1 and V is TRBV5-1; TRBD2 matches 10 bases. The ends lost 2 bases at V and 6 bases at J; junction bases unmatched: 8. Germline lookup yields CDR1 SGHRS and CDR2 YFSETQ. The length of the CDR3 is 16 residues. The CDR3 bases are TGCGCCAGCAGCTTCCCGTACAGCGGGGGGGCCAATGAGCAGTTCTTC. This sequence encodes CASSFPYSGGANEQFF.

This clonotype showed up many times. The CDR3: CASSFKGGGIYEQYF. The CDR3 nucleotides are TGTGCCAGCAGTTTCAAAGGCGGGGGTATCTACGAGCAGTACTTC. This chain links TRBV12-3 or TRBV12-4 with TRBJ2-7, with 7 bases fitting TRBD2. This CDR3 comprises 15 residues. V was clipped by 3 bases and J by 3 bases; unmatched bases: 8.

This clonotype showed up many times. The V and J genes are TRBV6-5 and TRBJ1-6; 11 nucleotides agree with TRBD1. This CDR3 has 17 residues. J gave up 7 bases and V 0 bases, and 5 bases lay outside the gene matches. Germline V gene data show CDR1 as MNHEY and CDR2 as SVGAGI. CDR3 in DNA: TGTGCCAGCAGTTACTCGATCGGGACAGGGGGGAATTCACCCCTCCACTTT. It is translated as CASSYSIGTGGNSPLHF.

J is TRBJ2-1 and V is TRBV5-4, with D uncertain. Between the trimmed V and J ends, which lost 2 bases and 0 bases, there was a span of 3 bases. Germline CDR1 reads SGHNT; CDR2 reads YYREEE (reference sequence). This CDR3 is built from 13 residues. The CDR3 loop reads CASSFTSYNEQFF. CDR3 nucleotides: TGTGCCAGCAGCTTTACCTCCTACAATGAGCAGTTCTTC.

The rearrangement links TRBV30 to TRBJ1-2; 7 bases are shared with TRBD1. This CDR3 is built from 11 residues. V dropped 3 bases and J dropped 8; count of bases not matched to a gene: 3. Germline V gene data show CDR1 as GTSNPN and CDR2 as SVGIG (reference sequence). The CDR3 reads CAWRGGWGYTF. CDR3 coding DNA: TGTGCCTGGAGAGGGGGCTGGGGCTACACCTTC.

In its sample, this clonotype was seen a few times. CDR3 region: CASSLVGLAETQYF. DNA for the CDR3: TGTGCCAGCAGTTTGGTGGGACTAGCAGAGACCCAGTACTTC. V and J are TRBV12-3 or TRBV12-4 and TRBJ2-5; 9 bases are shared with TRBD2. The junction had 3 bases not matched to a gene; V was cut back by 3 bases and J by 4 bases. The CDR3 covers 14 residues.

There are many counts of this clonotype. V is TRBV4-1 and J is TRBJ2-2; 12 bases fit TRBD2. Germline assignment: CDR1 MGHRA and CDR2 YSYEKL. The CDR3 consists of 15 residues. Trimming removed 4 bases from V and 9 bases from J; junction bases left unmatched: 6. The CDR3, as DNA: TGCGCCAGCAGCCCCCGACTAGCGGGGGCCTGGGAGCTGTTTTTT. This encodes CASSPRLAGAWELFF.

Many counts were recorded for this clonotype. Written as DNA, the CDR3 is TGCGCCAGCAGCCAGGCCTCCTTTCCGGGACAGGGGAACACTGAAGCTTTCTTT. Translating it yields CASSQASFPGQGNTEAFF. This rearrangement joins TRBV4-3 to TRBJ1-1; 9 bases fit TRBD1. The germline gives CDR1 LGHNA, CDR2 YSLEER. The V and J ends lost 3 bases and 1 base, in that order; junction bases with no gene match: 12. The CDR3 runs 18 residues.

This clonotype was found many times. The CDR3 loop reads CASSYRGDFTDTQYF. The CDR3 coding sequence is TGTGCCAGCAGCTATCGGGGGGACTTCACAGATACGCAGTATTTT. The chain recombines TRBV5-5 with TRBJ2-3; 7 bases are a match to TRBD2. The CDR3 consists of 15 residues. Germline CDR1 and CDR2: SGHKS and YYEKEE (reference sequence). V dropped 3 bases and J dropped 2; count of bases not matched to a gene: 6.

This clonotype showed up many times. The rearrangement links TRBV12-3 or TRBV12-4 to TRBJ2-3, with TRBD2 identical over 9 bases. There are 14 residues in the CDR3. J lost 0 bases, V lost 7 bases, and 2 bases had no gene match. The chain's CDR3 is CASISGGSTDTQYF. The CDR3 nucleotides read TGTGCCAGCATCAGCGGGGGGAGCACAGATACGCAGTATTTT.